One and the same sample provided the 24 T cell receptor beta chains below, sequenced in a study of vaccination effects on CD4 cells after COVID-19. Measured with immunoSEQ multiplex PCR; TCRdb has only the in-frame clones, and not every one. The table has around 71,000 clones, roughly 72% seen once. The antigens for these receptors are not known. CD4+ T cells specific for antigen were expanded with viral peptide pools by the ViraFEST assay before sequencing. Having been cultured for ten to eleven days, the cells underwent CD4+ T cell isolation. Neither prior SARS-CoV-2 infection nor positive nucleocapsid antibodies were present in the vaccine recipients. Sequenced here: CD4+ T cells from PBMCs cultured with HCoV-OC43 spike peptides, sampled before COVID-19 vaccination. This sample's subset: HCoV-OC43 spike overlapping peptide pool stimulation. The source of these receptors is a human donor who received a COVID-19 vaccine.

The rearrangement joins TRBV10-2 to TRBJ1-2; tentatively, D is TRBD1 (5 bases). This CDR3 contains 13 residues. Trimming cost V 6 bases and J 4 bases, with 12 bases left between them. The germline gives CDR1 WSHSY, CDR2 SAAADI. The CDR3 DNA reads TGCGCCAGCAGCGCAGGTGGGGGCTATGGCTACACCTTC. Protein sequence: CASSAGGGYGYTF.

Written as DNA, the CDR3 is TGCGCCAGCAGCGAGACTAGCGGGAACACCGGGGAGCTGTTTTTT. It codes for CASSETSGNTGELFF. The chain couples TRBV5-1 to TRBJ2-2; 9 nucleotides align to TRBD2. The CDR3 totals 15 residues. Germline-derived CDR1 and CDR2 are SGHRS and YFSETQ. V trimming: 4 bases; J trimming: 1 base; junction bases outside the gene matches: 2.

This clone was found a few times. The CDR3 here is CASSPGLPSSYEQYV. CDR3 nucleotide sequence: TGTGCCAGCAGCCCTGGACTACCGAGCTCCTACGAGCAGTACGTC. The chain carries TRBV28 and TRBJ2-7; tentative D call: TRBD2 (6 bases). V was clipped by 6 bases and J by 0 bases, with 15 bases between them. Germline lookup yields CDR1 MDHEN and CDR2 SYDVKM. The CDR3 extends over 15 amino acids.

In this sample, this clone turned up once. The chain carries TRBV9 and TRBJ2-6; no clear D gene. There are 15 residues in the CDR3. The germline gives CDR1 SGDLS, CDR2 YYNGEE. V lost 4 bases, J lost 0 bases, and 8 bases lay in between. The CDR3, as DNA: TGTGCCAGCAGCTTACTGCCCTCTGGGGCCAACGTCCTGACTTTC. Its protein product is CASSLLPSGANVLTF.

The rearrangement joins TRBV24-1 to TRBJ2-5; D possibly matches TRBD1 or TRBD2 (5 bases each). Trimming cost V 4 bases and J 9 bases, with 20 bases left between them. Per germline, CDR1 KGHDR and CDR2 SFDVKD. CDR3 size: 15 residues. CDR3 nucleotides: TGTGCCACCAGTGACCCCGGGACCGCGGGTGAGTCCCAGTACTTC. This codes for CATSDPGTAGESQYF.

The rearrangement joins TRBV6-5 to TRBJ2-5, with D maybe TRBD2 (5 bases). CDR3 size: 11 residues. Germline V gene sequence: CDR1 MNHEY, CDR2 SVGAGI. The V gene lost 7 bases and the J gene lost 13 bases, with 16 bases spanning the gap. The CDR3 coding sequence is TGTGCCAGCAACCAGGACGGGAACTGGTACTTC. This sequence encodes CASNQDGNWYF.

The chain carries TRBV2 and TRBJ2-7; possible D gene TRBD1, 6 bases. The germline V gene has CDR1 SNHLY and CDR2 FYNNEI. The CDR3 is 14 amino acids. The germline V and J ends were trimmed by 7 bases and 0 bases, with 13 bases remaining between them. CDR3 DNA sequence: TGTGCCAGCATGGACAGCCGCAGCTCCTACGAGCAGTACGTC. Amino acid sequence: CASMDSRSSYEQYV.

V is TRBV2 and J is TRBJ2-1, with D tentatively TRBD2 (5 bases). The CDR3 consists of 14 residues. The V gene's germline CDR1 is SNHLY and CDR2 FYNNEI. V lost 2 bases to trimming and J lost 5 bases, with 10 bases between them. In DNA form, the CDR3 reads TGTGCCAGCAGTGAAAGGCCCGGGAACAATGAGCAGTTCTTC. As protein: CASSERPGNNEQFF.

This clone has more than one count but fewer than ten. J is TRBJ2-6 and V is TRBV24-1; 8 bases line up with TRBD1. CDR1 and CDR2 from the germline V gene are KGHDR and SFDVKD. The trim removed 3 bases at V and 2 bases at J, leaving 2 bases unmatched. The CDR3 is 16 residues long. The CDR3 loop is CATSDPGGAGANVLTF. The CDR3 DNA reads TGTGCCACCAGTGATCCAGGGGGCGCTGGGGCCAACGTCCTGACTTTC.

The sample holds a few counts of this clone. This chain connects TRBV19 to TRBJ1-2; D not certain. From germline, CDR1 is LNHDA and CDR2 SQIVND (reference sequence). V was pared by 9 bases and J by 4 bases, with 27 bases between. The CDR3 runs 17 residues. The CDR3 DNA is TGTGCCAGCCTTATGTCTCCCGGGAACCCTGTACTCTATGGCTACACCTTC. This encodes CASLMSPGNPVLYGYTF.

CDR3 DNA: TGTGCCAGCAGCTTCTCACCCAGGGGGAGCGAGCAGTACGTC. It translates to CASSFSPRGSEQYV. The chain joins TRBV5-8 to TRBJ2-7, with TRBD1 matching 7 bases. CDR1 and CDR2 from the germline V gene are SGHTS and YDEGEE. V was pared by 2 bases and J by 6 bases, with 8 bases of the junction left unmatched. The CDR3 is made up of 14 amino acids.

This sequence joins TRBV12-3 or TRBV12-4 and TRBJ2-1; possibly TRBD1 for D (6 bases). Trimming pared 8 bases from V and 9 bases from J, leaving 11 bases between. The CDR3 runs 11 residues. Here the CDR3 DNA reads TGTGCCAGCGAGTCAGGGGTTGAGCAGTTCTTC. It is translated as CASESGVEQFF.

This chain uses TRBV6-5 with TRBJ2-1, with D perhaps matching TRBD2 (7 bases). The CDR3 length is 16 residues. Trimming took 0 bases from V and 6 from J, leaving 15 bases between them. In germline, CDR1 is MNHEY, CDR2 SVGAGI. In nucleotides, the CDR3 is TGTGCCAGCAGTTACTCGTCGGCGGGGGCTTCCAATGAGCAGTTCTTC. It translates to CASSYSSAGASNEQFF.

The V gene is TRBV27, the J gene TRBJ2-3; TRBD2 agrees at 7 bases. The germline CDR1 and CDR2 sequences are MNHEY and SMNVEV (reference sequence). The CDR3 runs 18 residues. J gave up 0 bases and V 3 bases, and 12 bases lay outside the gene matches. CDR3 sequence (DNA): TGTGCCAGCAGTTTCGGTTTCCGGGGAGGGTCGAGCACAGATACGCAGTATTTT. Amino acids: CASSFGFRGGSSTDTQYF.

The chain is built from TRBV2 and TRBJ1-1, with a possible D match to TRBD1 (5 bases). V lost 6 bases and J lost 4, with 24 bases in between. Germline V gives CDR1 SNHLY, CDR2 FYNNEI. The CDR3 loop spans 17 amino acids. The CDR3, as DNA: TGTGCCAGCAGCCTGGTGGGAACGACAGCGTTGGGCACTGAAGCTTTCTTT. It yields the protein CASSLVGTTALGTEAFF.

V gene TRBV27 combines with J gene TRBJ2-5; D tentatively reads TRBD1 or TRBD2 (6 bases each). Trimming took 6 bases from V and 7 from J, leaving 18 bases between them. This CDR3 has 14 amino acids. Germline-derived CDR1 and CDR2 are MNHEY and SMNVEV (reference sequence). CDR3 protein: CASSRTGLGGTQYF. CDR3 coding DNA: TGTGCCAGCAGCCGAACAGGGCTCGGGGGGACCCAGTACTTC.

The CDR3 DNA sequence: TGCGCCAGCAGCCAATCTCGGAGTACTGAAGCTTTCTTT. Translation: CASSQSRSTEAFF. This chain links TRBV4-1 with TRBJ1-1; no firm D call. Germline loops: CDR1 MGHRA, CDR2 YSYEKL. The V end was cut by 2 bases, the J end by 5 bases, with 9 bases between. The CDR3 totals 13 residues.

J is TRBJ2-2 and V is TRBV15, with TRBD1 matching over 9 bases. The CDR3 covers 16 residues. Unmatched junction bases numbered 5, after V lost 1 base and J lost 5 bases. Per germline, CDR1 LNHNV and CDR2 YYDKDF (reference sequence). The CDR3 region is CATSRGLTGGTGELFF. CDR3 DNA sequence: TGTGCCACCAGCAGAGGATTGACAGGGGGTACCGGGGAGCTGTTTTTT. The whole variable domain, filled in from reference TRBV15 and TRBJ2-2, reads DAMVIQNPRYQVTQFGKPVTLSCSQTLNHNVMYWYQQKSSQAPKLLFHYYDKDFNNEADTPDNFQSRRPNTSFCFLDIRSPGLGDTAMYLCATSRGLTGGTGELFFGEGSRLTVL.

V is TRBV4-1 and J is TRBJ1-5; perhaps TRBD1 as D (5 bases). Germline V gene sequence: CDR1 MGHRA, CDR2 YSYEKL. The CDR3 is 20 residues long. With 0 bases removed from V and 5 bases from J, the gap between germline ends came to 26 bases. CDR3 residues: CASSQEWRLSRVGTDQPQHF. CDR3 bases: TGCGCCAGCAGCCAAGAATGGAGGTTATCCAGGGTAGGTACCGATCAGCCCCAGCATTTT.

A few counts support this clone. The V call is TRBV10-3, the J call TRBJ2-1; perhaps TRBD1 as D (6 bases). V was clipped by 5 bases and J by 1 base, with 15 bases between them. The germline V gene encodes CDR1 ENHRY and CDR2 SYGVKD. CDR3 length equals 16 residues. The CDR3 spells CAISKDSARSYNEQFF. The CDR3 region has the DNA TGTGCCATCAGTAAGGACAGCGCCCGGTCCTACAATGAGCAGTTCTTC.

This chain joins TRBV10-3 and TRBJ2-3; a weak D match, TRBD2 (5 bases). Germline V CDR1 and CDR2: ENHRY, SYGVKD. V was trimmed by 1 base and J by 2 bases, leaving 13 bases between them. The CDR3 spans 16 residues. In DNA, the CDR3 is TGTGCCATCAGTGAGTTTCGGGGTCTGCCCACAGATACGCAGTATTTT. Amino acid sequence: CAISEFRGLPTDTQYF.

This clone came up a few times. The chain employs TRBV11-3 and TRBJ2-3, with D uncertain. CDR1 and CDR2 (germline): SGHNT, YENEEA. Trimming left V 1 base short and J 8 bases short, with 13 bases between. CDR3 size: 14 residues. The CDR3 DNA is TGTGCCAGCAGCTTAGGGCCGATCGGTAGTACGCAGTATTTT. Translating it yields CASSLGPIGSTQYF.

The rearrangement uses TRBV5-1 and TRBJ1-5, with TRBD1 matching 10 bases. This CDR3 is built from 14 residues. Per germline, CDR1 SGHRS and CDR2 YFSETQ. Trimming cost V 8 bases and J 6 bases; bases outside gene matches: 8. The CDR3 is CASHPTGGSQPQHF. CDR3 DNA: TGCGCCAGTCATCCGACAGGGGGCAGTCAGCCCCAGCATTTT.

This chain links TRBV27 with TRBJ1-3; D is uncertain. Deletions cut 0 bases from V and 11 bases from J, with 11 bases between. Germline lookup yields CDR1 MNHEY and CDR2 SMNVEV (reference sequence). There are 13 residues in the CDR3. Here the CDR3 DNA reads TGTGCCAGCAGTTTATCGATAGGGTTCCCCATATATTTT. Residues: CASSLSIGFPIYF.